Below, one T cell receptor beta chain is given with its context. Its target is unknown. V was pared by 5 bases and J by 5 bases, with 12 bases between. The CDR3 spans 13 residues. Germline assignment: CDR1 SGHTA and CDR2 FQGTGA. Collection occurred without any documented infections or immune events in donors. The data were obtained in a study of identifying expanded T cells in peripheral blood. The data were produced by immunoSEQ multiplex PCR, yet TCRdb's version contains in-frame clones alone and is incomplete. The profile shows 70,000 to 95,000 clones, 85% to 90% of them singletons. Study-level findings and limits: Over approximately two and four weeks, about 16 and 19 clones changed, versus around 1.2 between replicates.

This TCR was sampled from a person aged 18-70 years in good health. The rearrangement links TRBV7-3 to TRBJ1-1; the D is unclear. The source material was blood. Here the CDR3 reads CASSLSGKTEAFF. CDR3 DNA sequence: TGTGCCAGCAGCCTTAGTGGGAAAACTGAAGCTTTCTTT.